The 24 T cell receptor beta chains below all came from one sample that was sequenced in a study of blood T cell repertoires in COVID-19. Here immunoSEQ multiplex PCR was the method, and the copy in TCRdb shows in-frame clones only, minus some. This repertoire shows roughly 280,000 clones, approximately 91% found once; its top ten account for about 10%. The sequenced material came from peripheral blood. These receptors came from a woman in her twenties or thirties with COVID-19, enrolled during active disease.

The chain carries TRBV19 and TRBJ2-2, with 10 nucleotides matching TRBD2. With 0 bases clipped from V and 2 bases from J, the junction kept 9 bases outside the gene matches. Germline CDR1 and CDR2: LNHDA and SQIVND (reference sequence). The CDR3 runs to 19 residues. CDR3: CASSIDGPGLASNTGELFF. Here the CDR3 DNA reads TGTGCCAGTAGTATAGACGGACCGGGACTAGCGTCAAACACCGGGGAGCTGTTTTTT.

The chain uses TRBV11-3 and TRBJ2-3; 12 bases are shared with TRBD1. Germline V gene sequence: CDR1 SGHNT, CDR2 YENEEA. V was pared by 1 base and J by 2 bases, with 7 bases of the junction left unmatched. This CDR3 comprises 18 residues. CDR3: CASSLGDRGLPNTDTQYF. As DNA, the CDR3 is TGTGCCAGCAGCTTAGGGGACAGGGGGCTACCTAACACAGATACGCAGTATTTT. Full variable domain (remainder filled in from reference TRBV11-3 and TRBJ2-3): EAGVVQSPRYKIIEKKQPVAFWCNPISGHNTLYWYLQNLGQGPELLIRYENEEAVDDSQLPKDRFSAERLKGVDSTLKIQPAELGDSAVYLCASSLGDRGLPNTDTQYFGPGTRLTVL.

The gene calls are TRBV21-1 and TRBJ2-1; the table's D gene call, TRBD2, was not cross checked with the DNA. TRBV21-1 is tagged as a pseudogene. The CDR3 is 17 amino acids. CDR3 protein: CASSFRRGPGAYNEQFF. The CDR3 nucleotides are TGTGCCAGCAGCTTCAGGAGGGGCCCCGGAGCCTACAATGAGCAGTTCTTC.

The CDR3, as DNA: TGTGCCAGCAGTTACCTTCGGTCCGAGCAGTACTTC. Residues: CASSYLRSEQYF. The rearrangement links TRBV6-5 to TRBJ2-7, with D hard to call. Germline assignment: CDR1 MNHEY and CDR2 SVGAGI. This CDR3 has 12 residues. The ends were cut back, 2 bases at V and 6 bases at J, with 8 bases in the middle.

The chain carries TRBV2 and TRBJ2-4, with D possibly matching TRBD1 (6 bases). Trimming shortened V by 10 bases and J by 0 bases, and 13 bases separated the two germline ends. Germline V gene sequence: CDR1 SNHLY, CDR2 FYNNEI. The CDR3 length is 14 residues. In DNA, the CDR3 is TGTGCCACCCGACAGGCCTTAGCCAAAAACATTCAGTACTTC. This codes for CATRQALAKNIQYF.

The chain uses TRBV6-4 and TRBJ2-1; D possibly corresponds to TRBD1 (6 bases). V was clipped by 6 bases and J by 4 bases, with 10 bases between them. Looked up from germline, CDR1 is MRHNA and CDR2 is SNTAGT. This CDR3 comprises 13 residues. The CDR3 is CASRLDRYNEQFF. The CDR3 DNA is TGTGCCAGCAGACTGGACAGATACAATGAGCAGTTCTTC.

The V gene is TRBV28, the J gene TRBJ1-1; tentative D call: TRBD1 (5 bases). V was pared by 6 bases and J by 6 bases, with 17 bases between. The CDR3 spans 14 residues. In germline, CDR1 is MDHEN, CDR2 SYDVKM. CDR3 in DNA: TGTGCCAGCAGCCCTTATCCATCGGGGGCTGAAGCTTTCTTT. Protein: CASSPYPSGAEAFF.

The chain uses TRBV29-1 and TRBJ2-3; D gene uncertain. The CDR3 has 16 residues. Germline assignment: CDR1 SQVTM and CDR2 ANQGSEA. V lost 1 base, J lost 0 bases, and 14 bases lay in between. CDR3 residues: CSVEVASGPSTDTQYF. CDR3 nucleotides: TGCAGCGTTGAAGTCGCGTCAGGTCCTAGCACAGATACGCAGTATTTT.

The CDR3 DNA is TGTGCCACCAGTGACGCAGGGACATTTGAAGCTTTCTTT. The encoded protein is CATSDAGTFEAFF. This chain links TRBV24-1 with TRBJ1-1, with D maybe TRBD1 (6 bases). The CDR3 runs 13 residues. Germline loops: CDR1 KGHDR, CDR2 SFDVKD. The ends were cut back, 4 bases at V and 7 bases at J, with 12 bases in the middle.

The V gene is TRBV29-1, the J gene TRBJ2-1; 7 bases are shared with TRBD2. The CDR3 is made up of 14 amino acids. The J segment lost 4 bases and the V segment lost 4 bases, leaving 7 bases of the junction unmatched. The germline V gene has CDR1 SQVTM and CDR2 ANQGSEA. The CDR3 coding sequence is TGCAGCGTTGGAACGGGAGGTGGGTACAATGAGCAGTTCTTC. It encodes CSVGTGGGYNEQFF.

This clone was counted a single time. DNA for the CDR3: TGCGCCAGCAGCCAGTACGGGACAGGGTTTCCCGGGGAGCTGTTTTTT. The encoded protein is CASSQYGTGFPGELFF. This chain connects TRBV4-3 to TRBJ2-2; 9 bases align to TRBD1. Germline assignment: CDR1 LGHNA and CDR2 YSLEER. The CDR3 runs to 16 residues. V lost 3 bases, J lost 6 bases, and 8 bases stayed unmatched.

This chain uses TRBV20-1 with TRBJ2-6; D not certain. The CDR3 runs to 14 residues. Germline V gene data show CDR1 as DFQATT and CDR2 as SNEGSKA (reference sequence). The germline V and J ends were trimmed by 3 bases and 0 bases, with 6 bases remaining between them. The DNA for the CDR3 is TGCAGTGCTAGTGCGTACTCTGGGGCCAACGTCCTGACTTTC. Protein: CSASAYSGANVLTF.

The chain recombines TRBV19 with TRBJ2-7; the D gene is possibly TRBD2 (6 bases). The CDR3 extends over 15 amino acids. The ends were cut back, 2 bases at V and 6 bases at J, with 17 bases in the middle. Germline loops: CDR1 LNHDA, CDR2 SQIVND (reference sequence). The CDR3 reads CASSIRPGVNGEQYF. The CDR3 DNA reads as TGTGCCAGTAGTATAAGGCCGGGAGTAAATGGCGAGCAGTACTTC.

This chain links TRBV4-3 with TRBJ2-1, with a possible D match to TRBD1 (6 bases). V lost 3 bases to trimming and J lost 3 bases, with 15 bases between them. Germline V CDR1 and CDR2: LGHNA, YSLEER. The CDR3 is made up of 16 amino acids. CDR3 nucleotide sequence: TGCGCCAGCAGCCAGGAGGCGGACAGCGTCTACAATGAGCAGTTCTTC. Its translation: CASSQEADSVYNEQFF.

The chain joins TRBV21-1 to TRBJ2-5; the D call in the table, TRBD2, was not verified against the DNA. TRBV21-1 represents a pseudogene. This CDR3 has 15 residues. The CDR3 sequence is CASSKVADFQETQYF. The CDR3 coding sequence is TGTGCCAGCAGCAAAGTCGCGGACTTTCAAGAGACCCAGTACTTC.

This clone has just one count. The gene calls are TRBV30 and TRBJ1-3; D unclear. The CDR3 contains 13 residues. V was shortened by 3 bases and J by 0 bases, with 6 bases between the two germline ends. The germline V gene has CDR1 GTSNPN and CDR2 SVGIG (reference sequence). CDR3: CAWRTGSGNTIYF. The CDR3, as DNA: TGTGCCTGGAGGACGGGCTCTGGAAACACCATATATTTT.

This clone occurred once. The J gene is TRBJ1-1, the V gene TRBV5-1; D is perhaps TRBD1 (6 bases). The CDR3 contains 15 residues. Germline CDR1 reads SGHRS; CDR2 reads YFSETQ. V was trimmed by 0 bases and J by 4 bases, leaving 13 bases between them. For the CDR3, the DNA is TGCGCCAGCAGCTTGGGAGTAATAGGGGGCACTGAAGCTTTCTTT. Translated: CASSLGVIGGTEAFF. Drawing the rest from reference TRBV5-1 and TRBJ1-1, the complete variable domain is KAGVTQTPRYLIKTRGQQVTLSCSPISGHRSVSWYQQTPGQGLQFLFEYFSETQRNKGNFPGRFSGRQFSNSRSEMNVSTLELGDSALYLCASSLGVIGGTEAFFGQGTRLTVV.

This clone appeared a single time. V is TRBV4-2 and J is TRBJ2-2, with 7 positions matching TRBD2. The CDR3 contains 15 residues. Germline CDR1 LGHNA, CDR2 YNFKEQ. With 4 bases clipped from V and 7 bases from J, the junction kept 9 bases outside the gene matches. Written as DNA, the CDR3 is TGTGCCAGCAGCCCCCAGGGAGGGGTGAACGGGGAGCTGTTTTTT. It is translated as CASSPQGGVNGELFF.

This clone was detected only a few times. This chain uses TRBV5-4 with TRBJ1-2; D gene ambiguous. CDR1 is SGHNT and CDR2 is YYREEE in the germline V gene (reference sequence). V was shortened by 0 bases and J by 2 bases, with 5 bases between the two germline ends. The CDR3 has 13 residues. As DNA, the CDR3 is TGTGCCAGCAGCTTGGACGGGAACTATGGCTACACCTTC. This translates into CASSLDGNYGYTF.

This chain joins TRBV5-1 and TRBJ1-1; D is undetermined. Germline V gene data show CDR1 as SGHRS and CDR2 as YFSETQ. The length of the CDR3 is 15 residues. Trimming took off 0 bases at V and 4 bases at J, with 13 bases between the two ends. This CDR3 reads CASSLGSGVGTEAFF. CDR3 DNA sequence: TGCGCCAGCAGCTTGGGTAGCGGGGTAGGCACTGAAGCTTTCTTT.

V gene TRBV9 combines with J gene TRBJ2-7; a possible D gene is TRBD2 (5 bases). V lost 0 bases and J lost 5, with 9 bases in between. Germline V lookup: CDR1 SGDLS, CDR2 YYNGEE. The CDR3 runs 13 residues. Written as DNA, the CDR3 is TGTGCCAGCAGCGTAGCACTAGTTGACGAGCAGTACTTC. It specifies CASSVALVDEQYF.

The chain joins TRBV7-8 to TRBJ2-1; 9 nucleotides align to TRBD1. V gave up 0 bases and J gave up 8 bases; unmatched junction bases: 14. The CDR3 is 18 residues long. Germline CDR1 and CDR2: SGHVS and FQNEAQ. The CDR3 loop reads CASSLARVGDRVKDEQFF. The CDR3 DNA follows: TGTGCCAGCAGCTTAGCGCGCGTCGGGGACAGGGTAAAGGATGAGCAGTTCTTC.

The V gene is TRBV7-3, the J gene TRBJ1-1, with 7 bases matching TRBD1. V gave up 0 bases and J gave up 5 bases; unmatched junction bases: 9. The CDR3 covers 16 residues. The germline CDR1 and CDR2 sequences are SGHTA and FQGTGA. The CDR3 spells CASSLTVLAGGTEAFF. DNA of the CDR3: TGTGCCAGCAGCTTAACGGTCTTGGCAGGGGGGACTGAAGCTTTCTTT. Full variable domain (rest looked up from reference TRBV7-3 and TRBJ1-1): GAGVSQTPSNKVTEKGKYVELRCDPISGHTALYWYRQSLGQGPEFLIYFQGTGAADDSGLPNDRFFAVRPEGSVSTLKIQRTERGDSAVYLCASSLTVLAGGTEAFFGQGTRLTVV.

This clone was detected only once. The genes are TRBV5-6 and TRBJ1-2, with 7 positions matching TRBD1. V trimming: 4 bases; J trimming: 4 bases; junction bases outside the gene matches: 13. Germline CDR1 reads SGHDT; CDR2 reads YYEEEE. This CDR3 contains 16 residues. In DNA, the CDR3 is TGTGCCAGCAGCGCGAGCACAGGGGTTGCCCTCTATGGCTACACCTTC. Protein product: CASSASTGVALYGYTF. The full variable domain, in which reference TRBV5-6 and TRBJ1-2 provide the parts outside the CDR3, is DAGVTQSPTHLIKTRGQQVTLRCSPKSGHDTVSWYQQALGQGPQFIFQYYEEEERQRGNFPDRFSGHQFPNYSSELNVNALLLGDSALYLCASSASTGVALYGYTFGSGTRLTVV.